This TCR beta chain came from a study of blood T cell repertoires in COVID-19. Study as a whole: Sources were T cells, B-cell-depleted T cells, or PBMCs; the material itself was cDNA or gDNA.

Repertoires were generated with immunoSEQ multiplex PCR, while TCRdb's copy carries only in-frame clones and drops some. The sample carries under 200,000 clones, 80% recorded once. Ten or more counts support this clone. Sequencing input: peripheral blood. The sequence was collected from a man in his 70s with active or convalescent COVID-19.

In nucleotides, the CDR3 is TGTGCCATCAGCAGCGACTATGGACGGGCGAACACCGGGGAGCTGTTTTTT. Amino acids: CAISSDYGRANTGELFF. V is TRBV10-3 and J is TRBJ2-2, with D perhaps TRBD2 (5 bases). Per the germline V gene, CDR1 is ENHRY and CDR2 is SYGVKD. The CDR3 is made up of 17 amino acids. The V end lost 6 bases, the J end lost 0 bases, and 17 bases lay between the germline ends.